One and the same sample provided the 32 T cell receptor beta chains below, sequenced in a study of cytomegalovirus exposure and HLA in healthy donors. Sequencing used immunoSEQ multiplex PCR; TCRdb keeps in-frame clones, though not all of them. The sample yields about 160,000 clones, 86% seen once. The source material was PBMCs. The receptors here all came from a woman aged 18 to 35 in good health and CMV-seronegative.

The CDR3 protein is CSASQTYEQYF. In nucleotides, the CDR3 is TGCAGTGCTAGTCAGACATACGAGCAGTACTTC. This chain joins TRBV20-1 and TRBJ2-7; D gene uncertain. Trimming stripped 3 bases from V and 4 bases from J, with 7 bases between. The CDR3 contains 11 residues. Germline CDR1 DFQATT, CDR2 SNEGSKA (reference sequence).

The chain has TRBV6-5 and TRBJ1-2, with D uncertain. Trimming took off 6 bases at V and 7 bases at J, with 21 bases between the two ends. The germline CDR1 and CDR2 sequences are MNHEY and SVGAGI. CDR3 length equals 15 residues. CDR3 nucleotides: TGTGCCAGCAGACGAACCGGGGAGGATATGGCTGGCTACACCTTC. This codes for CASRRTGEDMAGYTF.

V and J are TRBV6-1 and TRBJ1-5, with 9 bases that match TRBD1. Germline V CDR1 and CDR2: MNHNS, SASEGT. J lost 3 bases, V lost 6 bases, and 3 bases had no gene match. This CDR3 spans 14 amino acids. Written as DNA, the CDR3 is TGTGCCAGCAGCGGGACAGGGAACAATCAGCCCCAGCATTTT. Amino acids: CASSGTGNNQPQHF.

This clone has just a few counts. A much larger clonotype is one base distant, so this may be a read error. This chain links TRBV6-4 with TRBJ2-3; possible D gene TRBD1, 6 bases. The V end lost 0 bases, the J end lost 2 bases, and 9 bases lay between the germline ends. Germline lookup yields CDR1 MRHNA and CDR2 SNTAGT. This CDR3 region has 15 residues. The CDR3 sequence: CASSDSPGDTDTQYF. The CDR3 nucleotides read TGTGCCAGCAGTGACTCGCCAGGGGACACAGATACGCAGTATTTT.

The chain couples TRBV27 to TRBJ2-3; 7 bases are shared with TRBD1. This CDR3 spans 13 amino acids. The germline gives CDR1 MNHEY, CDR2 SMNVEV (reference sequence). V was pared by 5 bases and J by 11 bases, with 10 bases of the junction left unmatched. The CDR3 protein is CASSNKIRDRQYF. The CDR3 region has the DNA TGTGCCAGCAGTAATAAGATTCGGGACAGGCAGTATTTT.

The J gene is TRBJ2-7, the V gene TRBV23-1; no firm D call. TRBV23-1 is filed as an ORF, its function uncertain. The CDR3 extends over 16 amino acids. V shed 2 bases and J shed 2 bases, with 16 bases lying between them. CDR3 in DNA: TGCGCCAGCAGTCAACCCCATAACACAGTGACCTACGAGCAGTACTTC. Protein sequence: CASSQPHNTVTYEQYF.

V usage is TRBV5-1 and J usage is TRBJ2-3; TRBD2 might be the D (6 bases). V was clipped by 2 bases and J by 5 bases, with 27 bases between them. Per the germline V gene, CDR1 is SGHRS and CDR2 is YFSETQ. The CDR3 loop spans 19 amino acids. Here the CDR3 DNA reads TGCGCCAGCAGCTTCGGGCCTACCTCAGGAGGGTATGTTCTAGATACGCAGTATTTT. Its protein is CASSFGPTSGGYVLDTQYF. Supplemented by reference TRBV5-1 and TRBJ2-3, the full variable domain reads KAGVTQTPRYLIKTRGQQVTLSCSPISGHRSVSWYQQTPGQGLQFLFEYFSETQRNKGNFPGRFSGRQFSNSRSEMNVSTLELGDSALYLCASSFGPTSGGYVLDTQYFGPGTRLTVL.

This chain links TRBV19 with TRBJ1-3, with D possibly being TRBD1 (6 bases). The CDR3 totals 13 residues. The germline V gene encodes CDR1 LNHDA and CDR2 SQIVND (reference sequence). V was cut by 10 bases and J by 0 bases, with 10 bases left in between. CDR3 protein: CATTDSSGNTIYF. The CDR3 DNA reads TGTGCCACGACGGACAGCTCTGGAAACACCATATATTTT. Based on the CDR3 plus reference TRBV19 and TRBJ1-3, the full variable domain is DGGITQSPKYLFRKEGQNVTLSCEQNLNHDAMYWYRQDPGQGLRLIYYSQIVNDFQKGDIAEGYSVSREKKESFPLTVTSAQKNPTAFYLCATTDSSGNTIYFGEGSWLTVV.

Here the CDR3 reads CASRGTDRVGVPDTQYF. CDR3 in DNA: TGTGCCAGCAGGGGAACAGACAGGGTGGGTGTCCCAGATACGCAGTATTTT. The chain is built from TRBV27 and TRBJ2-3, with 7 bases aligning to TRBD1. CDR3 length: 17 amino acids. Germline assignment: CDR1 MNHEY and CDR2 SMNVEV (reference sequence). Unmatched junction bases numbered 16, after V lost 6 bases and J lost 4 bases.

The chain links TRBV28 to TRBJ1-2, with a weak D call TRBD1 (5 bases). The germline V gene has CDR1 MDHEN and CDR2 SYDVKM. This CDR3 spans 13 amino acids. V was trimmed by 5 bases and J by 5 bases, leaving 12 bases between them. CDR3 loop: CASSGRVWYGYTF. CDR3 sequence (DNA): TGTGCCAGCAGTGGCAGGGTATGGTATGGCTACACCTTC.

DNA for the CDR3: TGTGCCAGCAGCGCCGGACAGGGGGCCGCAGATACGCAGTATTTT. Translating gives CASSAGQGAADTQYF. This chain joins TRBV9 and TRBJ2-3; 11 positions match TRBD1. The CDR3 is made up of 15 amino acids. Germline V gene sequence: CDR1 SGDLS, CDR2 YYNGEE. V dropped 3 bases and J dropped 4; count of bases not matched to a gene: 4.

J is TRBJ1-6 and V is TRBV7-6; 7 bases fit TRBD1. CDR3 length: 16 amino acids. CDR1 SGHVS and CDR2 FNYEAQ come from the germline V gene. J lost 5 bases, V lost 3 bases, and 7 bases had no gene match. CDR3 loop: CASSLYRDRNNSPLHF. CDR3 nucleotide sequence: TGTGCCAGCAGCTTGTACCGGGACAGAAATAATTCACCCCTCCACTTT. Full variable domain (missing parts from reference TRBV7-6 and TRBJ1-6): GAGVSQSPRYKVTKRGQDVALRCDPISGHVSLYWYRQALGQGPEFLTYFNYEAQQDKSGLPNDRFSAERPEGSISTLTIQRTEQRDSAMYRCASSLYRDRNNSPLHFGNGTRLTVT.

The chain employs TRBV6-1 and TRBJ1-2; TRBD1 is a possible D gene (5 bases). Germline values: CDR1 MNHNS, CDR2 SASEGT. V lost 6 bases and J 4 bases, leaving 9 bases between the germline ends. This CDR3 contains 12 residues. For the CDR3, the DNA is TGTGCCAGCAGCACCGGGGGCTATGGCTACACCTTC. Translated: CASSTGGYGYTF.

In regard to this clone: Other DNA sequences within the sample encode an identical CDR3. This sequence joins TRBV9 and TRBJ2-5, with D possibly being TRBD2 (7 bases). The V and J ends lost 0 bases and 5 bases respectively, with 14 bases between them. Germline V CDR1 and CDR2: SGDLS, YYNGEE. This CDR3 has 15 residues. CDR3 DNA sequence: TGTGCCAGCAGCGTAGCGGGGGGCCAGGGTGAGACCCAGTACTTC. Translated, it gives CASSVAGGQGETQYF.

The chain joins TRBV19 to TRBJ2-1; 9 bases map to TRBD2. Germline V gene lookup returns CDR1 LNHDA and CDR2 SQIVND (reference sequence). The CDR3 is 15 amino acids. Germline trimming cut 1 base from V and 8 bases from J; bases unmatched to any gene: 6. The CDR3 spells CASSIGGGGADEQFF. CDR3 DNA sequence: TGTGCCAGTAGTATAGGTGGCGGGGGGGCCGATGAGCAGTTCTTC. Based on the CDR3 plus reference TRBV19 and TRBJ2-1, the full variable domain is DGGITQSPKYLFRKEGQNVTLSCEQNLNHDAMYWYRQDPGQGLRLIYYSQIVNDFQKGDIAEGYSVSREKKESFPLTVTSAQKNPTAFYLCASSIGGGGADEQFFGPGTRLTVL.

The CDR3 sequence: CASSVSGTGGQFSGNTIYF. The CDR3 nucleotides read TGTGCCAGCAGCGTCTCCGGGACAGGGGGCCAATTCTCTGGAAACACCATATATTTT. The chain is built from TRBV9 and TRBJ1-3; TRBD1 matches 12 bases. The CDR3 is 19 amino acids. The germline gives CDR1 SGDLS, CDR2 YYNGEE. V dropped 2 bases and J dropped 0; count of bases not matched to a gene: 9.

J is TRBJ2-1 and V is TRBV9, with 7 bases that match TRBD2. The CDR3 length is 14 residues. Germline values: CDR1 SGDLS, CDR2 YYNGEE. The trim removed 3 bases at V and 8 bases at J, leaving 8 bases unmatched. The CDR3 region has the DNA TGTGCCAGCAGCGCCACCGGACTAGATGATGAGCAGTTCTTC. Encoded protein: CASSATGLDDEQFF.

This sequence joins TRBV7-3 and TRBJ2-3, with TRBD2 identical over 14 bases. Per the germline V gene, CDR1 is SGHTA and CDR2 is FQGTGA. The junction had 4 bases not matched to a gene; V was cut back by 2 bases and J by 0 bases. The CDR3 is 18 residues long. The chain's CDR3 is CASSLGTSGSSSTDTQYF. The CDR3, as DNA: TGTGCCAGCAGCTTAGGGACTAGCGGGAGCTCTAGCACAGATACGCAGTATTTT.

The gene calls are TRBV29-1 and TRBJ2-7; 7 bases are a match to TRBD1. The germline gives CDR1 SQVTM, CDR2 ANQGSEA. V lost 4 bases to trimming and J lost 2 bases; unmatched junction nucleotides: 5. The CDR3 runs to 13 residues. CDR3 loop: CSVAGTVTYEQYF. As DNA, the CDR3 is TGCAGCGTTGCCGGGACAGTGACCTACGAGCAGTACTTC.

This chain's CDR3 is CASSGTGGPSGGYTF. The CDR3 DNA sequence: TGTGCCAGTAGTGGCACAGGGGGGCCTTCGGGTGGCTACACCTTC. This chain connects TRBV19 to TRBJ1-2; 8 bases line up with TRBD1. The trim removed 5 bases at V and 7 bases at J, leaving 12 bases unmatched. Germline loops: CDR1 LNHDA, CDR2 SQIVND (reference sequence). The CDR3 consists of 15 residues.

The genes are TRBV27 and TRBJ1-2; TRBD1 is a possible D gene (5 bases). The germline V gene has CDR1 MNHEY and CDR2 SMNVEV (reference sequence). The ends were cut back, 0 bases at V and 7 bases at J, with 15 bases in the middle. The CDR3 extends over 15 amino acids. CDR3 bases: TGTGCCAGCAGTTTATCGGGGCAGGCCCCGAGTGGCTACACCTTC. This codes for CASSLSGQAPSGYTF.

The chain joins TRBV7-3 to TRBJ2-1, with 8 bases that match TRBD1. Germline V gene sequence: CDR1 SGHTA, CDR2 FQGTGA. With 1 base clipped from V and 9 bases from J, the junction kept 11 bases outside the gene matches. The CDR3 extends over 16 amino acids. The CDR3 reads CASSLMGRGQGSEQFF. DNA for the CDR3: TGTGCCAGCAGCTTAATGGGCAGGGGGCAGGGCAGTGAGCAGTTCTTC.

A single count supports this clone. This chain connects TRBV27 to TRBJ2-1; TRBD2 aligns across 7 bases. The ends lost 5 bases at V and 7 bases at J; junction bases unmatched: 5. The CDR3 loop spans 13 amino acids. CDR1 is MNHEY, CDR2 SMNVEV, per germline (reference sequence). The CDR3, as DNA: TGTGCCAGCAGTCCCGGGGGGAAAAATGAGCAGTTCTTC. Protein: CASSPGGKNEQFF.

The chain combines TRBV10-1 with TRBJ2-7, with D perhaps TRBD1 (5 bases). The CDR3 spans 14 residues. Germline V gene sequence: CDR1 WNHNN, CDR2 SYGVQD (reference sequence). The V end lost 11 bases, the J end lost 2 bases, and 19 bases lay between the germline ends. The CDR3 sequence: CARDRTPDTYEQYF. In nucleotides, the CDR3 is TGCGCCCGCGACCGGACACCTGATACCTACGAGCAGTACTTC.

This clone has a handful of counts. The rearrangement joins TRBV2 to TRBJ2-1; D remains unclear. V was clipped by 7 bases and J by 8 bases, with 9 bases between them. This CDR3 comprises 11 residues. Germline V lookup: CDR1 SNHLY, CDR2 FYNNEI. The CDR3 bases are TGTGCCAGCACCGAGGAATATGAGCAGTTCTTC. This gives the protein CASTEEYEQFF.

V is TRBV4-1 and J is TRBJ2-1; TRBD1 matches 10 bases. The V gene end was trimmed by 4 bases and the J gene end by 9 bases; junction bases not matched to a gene: 6. Germline V gene sequence: CDR1 MGHRA, CDR2 YSYEKL. This CDR3 contains 14 residues. The CDR3 DNA reads TGCGCCAGCAGCCGGGACAGGGGTTTTTTTGAGCAGTTCTTC. Translating it yields CASSRDRGFFEQFF.

The genes are TRBV2 and TRBJ1-1; D is unclear. There are 13 residues in the CDR3. Deletions cut 3 bases from V and 11 bases from J, with 16 bases between. CDR1 is SNHLY and CDR2 is FYNNEI in the germline V gene. The CDR3 protein is CASSDSGEGRAFF. CDR3 coding DNA: TGTGCCAGCAGTGATTCCGGGGAGGGCAGGGCTTTCTTT. The variable domain in full, completed from reference TRBV2 and TRBJ1-1, reads EPEVTQTPSHQVTQMGQEVILRCVPISNHLYFYWYRQILGQKVEFLVSFYNNEISEKSEIFDDQFSVERPDGSNFTLKIRSTKLEDSAMYFCASSDSGEGRAFFGQGTRLTVV.

V and J are TRBV13 and TRBJ1-5, with TRBD1 matching 12 bases. Germline V gene data show CDR1 as PRHDT and CDR2 as FYEKMQ (reference sequence). The junction had 3 bases not matched to a gene; V was cut back by 3 bases and J by 6 bases. The CDR3 runs to 15 residues. CDR3 amino acids: CASSFGTGGSQPQHF. DNA for the CDR3: TGTGCCAGCAGCTTCGGGACAGGGGGCAGTCAGCCCCAGCATTTT.

This chain connects TRBV30 to TRBJ2-5, with D perhaps TRBD2 (6 bases). The germline V gene encodes CDR1 GTSNPN and CDR2 SVGIG (reference sequence). Trimming took 5 bases from V and 11 from J, leaving 30 bases between them. This CDR3 is 16 amino acids long. The CDR3 DNA reads TGTGCCTGGGGTCTACTTCTGGACCCGACGGGGGAGCCTCAGTACTTC. This translates into CAWGLLLDPTGEPQYF.

The chain recombines TRBV5-1 with TRBJ1-5; no firm D call. This CDR3 has 16 residues. Germline CDR1 is SGHRS and CDR2 is YFSETQ. V dropped 4 bases and J dropped 0 bases, with 14 bases sitting between them. Here the CDR3 DNA reads TGCGCCAGCAGCCCCGGGGTGGACGGTAGCAATCAGCCCCAGCATTTT. This sequence encodes CASSPGVDGSNQPQHF.

This chain uses TRBV28 with TRBJ2-3, with 9 nucleotides matching TRBD1. The V gene's germline CDR1 is MDHEN and CDR2 SYDVKM. V lost 6 bases and J lost 2; bases outside the gene matches: 6. This CDR3 is built from 15 residues. The CDR3 reads CASSSWDRATDTQYF. CDR3 nucleotide sequence: TGTGCCAGCAGCTCCTGGGACAGGGCCACAGATACGCAGTATTTT.

V usage is TRBV5-4 and J usage is TRBJ2-3; a weak D match, TRBD2 (5 bases). Between the trimmed V and J ends, which lost 0 bases and 1 base, there was a span of 15 bases. CDR3 size: 17 residues. In germline, CDR1 is SGHNT, CDR2 YYREEE (reference sequence). The CDR3 sequence: CASSLVVLGIRTDTQYF. The CDR3 DNA reads as TGTGCCAGCAGCTTGGTTGTACTAGGTATACGCACAGATACGCAGTATTTT.